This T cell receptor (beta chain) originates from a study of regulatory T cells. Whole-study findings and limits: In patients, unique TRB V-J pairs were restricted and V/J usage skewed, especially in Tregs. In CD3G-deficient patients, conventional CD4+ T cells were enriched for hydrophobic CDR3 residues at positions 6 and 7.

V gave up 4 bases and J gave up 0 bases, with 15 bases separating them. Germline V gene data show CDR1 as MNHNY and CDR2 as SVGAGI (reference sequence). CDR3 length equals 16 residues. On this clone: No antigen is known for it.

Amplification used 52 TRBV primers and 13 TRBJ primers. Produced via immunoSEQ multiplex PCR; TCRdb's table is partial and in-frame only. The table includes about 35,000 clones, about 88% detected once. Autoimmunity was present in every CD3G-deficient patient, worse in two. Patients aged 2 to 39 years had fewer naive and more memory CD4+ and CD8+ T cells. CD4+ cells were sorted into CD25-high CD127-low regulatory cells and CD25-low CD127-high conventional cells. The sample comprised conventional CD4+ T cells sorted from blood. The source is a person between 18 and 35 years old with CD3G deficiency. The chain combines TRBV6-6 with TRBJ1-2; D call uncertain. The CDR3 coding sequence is TGTGCCAGCAGTTCCGGTGCCAGGAGTGCTAACTATGGCTACACCTTC. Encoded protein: CASSSGARSANYGYTF.